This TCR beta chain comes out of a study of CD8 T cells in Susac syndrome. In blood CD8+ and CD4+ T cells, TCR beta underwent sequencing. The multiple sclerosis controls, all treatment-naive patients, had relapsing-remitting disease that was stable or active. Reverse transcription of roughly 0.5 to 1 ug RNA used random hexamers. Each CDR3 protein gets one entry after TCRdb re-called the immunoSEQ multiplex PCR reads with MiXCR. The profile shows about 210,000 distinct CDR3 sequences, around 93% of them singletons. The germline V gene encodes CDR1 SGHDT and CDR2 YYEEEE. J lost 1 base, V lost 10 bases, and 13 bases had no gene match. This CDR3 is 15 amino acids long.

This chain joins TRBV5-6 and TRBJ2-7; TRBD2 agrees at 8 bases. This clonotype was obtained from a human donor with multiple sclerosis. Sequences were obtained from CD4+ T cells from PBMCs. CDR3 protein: CASRLGRELSYEQYV. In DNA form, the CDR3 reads TGTGCCTCCAGACTCGGGAGGGAACTTTCCTACGAGCAGTACGTC.